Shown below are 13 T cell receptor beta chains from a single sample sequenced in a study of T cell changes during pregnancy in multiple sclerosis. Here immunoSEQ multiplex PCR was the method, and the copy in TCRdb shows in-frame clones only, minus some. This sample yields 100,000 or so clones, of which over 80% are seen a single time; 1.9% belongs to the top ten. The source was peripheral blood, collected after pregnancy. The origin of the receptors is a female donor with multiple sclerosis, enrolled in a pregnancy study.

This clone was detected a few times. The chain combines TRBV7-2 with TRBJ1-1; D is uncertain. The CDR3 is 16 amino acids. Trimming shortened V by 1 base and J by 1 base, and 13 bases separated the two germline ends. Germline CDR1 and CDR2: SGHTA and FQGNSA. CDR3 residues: CASSLDRPGGNTEAFF. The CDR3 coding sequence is TGTGCCAGCAGCTTAGATCGGCCGGGAGGGAACACTGAAGCTTTCTTT.

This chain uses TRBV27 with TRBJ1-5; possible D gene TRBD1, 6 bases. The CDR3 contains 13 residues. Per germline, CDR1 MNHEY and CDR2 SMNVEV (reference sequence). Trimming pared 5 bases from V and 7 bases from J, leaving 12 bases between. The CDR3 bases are TGTGCCAGCAGTCAGGGGTGGGGCCAGCCCCAGCATTTT. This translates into CASSQGWGQPQHF.

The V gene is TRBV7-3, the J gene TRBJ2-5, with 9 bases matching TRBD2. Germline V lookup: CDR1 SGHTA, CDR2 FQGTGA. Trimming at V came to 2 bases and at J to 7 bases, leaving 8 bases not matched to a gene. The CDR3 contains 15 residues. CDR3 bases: TGTGCCAGCAGCTTAGGGGGTAGCGGGGGTGTGACCCAGTACTTC. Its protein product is CASSLGGSGGVTQYF.

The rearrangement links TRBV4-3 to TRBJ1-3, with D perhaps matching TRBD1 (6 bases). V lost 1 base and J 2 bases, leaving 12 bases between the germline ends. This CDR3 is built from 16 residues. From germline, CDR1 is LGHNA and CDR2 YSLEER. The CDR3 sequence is CASSQALGGPGNTIYF. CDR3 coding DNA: TGCGCCAGCAGCCAAGCCTTAGGGGGTCCTGGAAACACCATATATTTT.

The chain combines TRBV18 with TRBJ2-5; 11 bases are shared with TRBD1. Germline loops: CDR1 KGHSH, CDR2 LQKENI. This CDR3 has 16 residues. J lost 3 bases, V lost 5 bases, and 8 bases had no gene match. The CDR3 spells CASSEPGQGEEETQYF. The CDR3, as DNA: TGTGCCAGCTCAGAACCGGGACAGGGGGAAGAAGAGACCCAGTACTTC.

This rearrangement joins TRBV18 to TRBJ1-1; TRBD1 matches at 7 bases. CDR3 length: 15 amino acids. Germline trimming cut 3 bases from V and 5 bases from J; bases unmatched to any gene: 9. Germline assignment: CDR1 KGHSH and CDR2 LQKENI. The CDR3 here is CASSPERGLRTEAFF. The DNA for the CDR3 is TGTGCCAGCTCACCTGAAAGGGGGCTTCGAACTGAAGCTTTCTTT.

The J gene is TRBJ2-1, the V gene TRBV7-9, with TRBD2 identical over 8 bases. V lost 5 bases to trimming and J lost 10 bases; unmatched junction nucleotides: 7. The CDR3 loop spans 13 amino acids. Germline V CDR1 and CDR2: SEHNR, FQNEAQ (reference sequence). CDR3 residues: CASSPRTSREQFF. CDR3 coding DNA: TGTGCCAGCAGCCCCAGGACTAGCCGAGAGCAGTTCTTC.

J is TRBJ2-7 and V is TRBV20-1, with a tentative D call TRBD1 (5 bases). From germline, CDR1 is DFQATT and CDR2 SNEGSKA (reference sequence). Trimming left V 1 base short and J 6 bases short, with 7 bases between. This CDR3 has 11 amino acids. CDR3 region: CSARVTGEQYF. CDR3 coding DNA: TGCAGTGCTAGAGTTACAGGCGAGCAGTACTTC.

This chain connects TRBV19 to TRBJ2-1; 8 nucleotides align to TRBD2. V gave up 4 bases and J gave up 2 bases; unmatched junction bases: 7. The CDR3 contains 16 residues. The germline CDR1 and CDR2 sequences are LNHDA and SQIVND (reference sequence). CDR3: CASSTRPGLAYNEQFF. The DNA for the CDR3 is TGTGCCAGTAGTACCCGACCGGGACTAGCCTACAATGAGCAGTTCTTC.

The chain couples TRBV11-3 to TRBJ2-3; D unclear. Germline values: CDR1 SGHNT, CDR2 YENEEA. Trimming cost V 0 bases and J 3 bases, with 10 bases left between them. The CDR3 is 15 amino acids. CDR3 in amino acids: CASSLDGSETDTQYF. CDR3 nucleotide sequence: TGTGCCAGCAGCTTAGATGGTAGTGAGACAGATACGCAGTATTTT.

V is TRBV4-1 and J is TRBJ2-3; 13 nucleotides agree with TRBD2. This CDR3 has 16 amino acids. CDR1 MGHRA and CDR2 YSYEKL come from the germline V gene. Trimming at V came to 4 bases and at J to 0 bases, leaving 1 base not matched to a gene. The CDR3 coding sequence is TGCGCCAGCAGCCCACTAGCGGGGGGGAGCACAGATACGCAGTATTTT. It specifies CASSPLAGGSTDTQYF.

CDR3 sequence reads: CASSLRTGMLTNEKLFF. For the CDR3, the DNA is TGTGCCAGCAGCTTACGGACAGGGATGTTGACTAATGAAAAACTGTTTTTT. The chain has TRBV7-2 and TRBJ1-4; 8 bases map to TRBD1. This CDR3 comprises 17 residues. Per the germline V gene, CDR1 is SGHTA and CDR2 is FQGNSA. V gave up 2 bases and J gave up 2 bases; unmatched junction bases: 7.

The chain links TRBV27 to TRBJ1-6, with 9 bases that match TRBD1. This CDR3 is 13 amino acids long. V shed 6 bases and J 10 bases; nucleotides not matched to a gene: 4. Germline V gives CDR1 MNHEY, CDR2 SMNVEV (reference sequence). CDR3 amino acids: CASRWTGESPLHF. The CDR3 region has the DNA TGTGCCAGCAGATGGACAGGGGAATCACCCCTCCACTTT.